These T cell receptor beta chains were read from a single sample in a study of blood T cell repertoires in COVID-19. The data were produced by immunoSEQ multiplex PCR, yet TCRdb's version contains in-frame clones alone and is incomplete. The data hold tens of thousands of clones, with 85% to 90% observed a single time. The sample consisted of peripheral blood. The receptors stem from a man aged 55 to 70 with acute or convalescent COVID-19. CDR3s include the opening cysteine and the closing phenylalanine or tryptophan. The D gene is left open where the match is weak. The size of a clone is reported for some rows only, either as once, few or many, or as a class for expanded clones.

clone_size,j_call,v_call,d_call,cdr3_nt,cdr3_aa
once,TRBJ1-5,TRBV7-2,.,TGTGCCAGCAGCCTACAGAACAATCAGCCCCAGCATTTT,CASSLQNNQPQHF
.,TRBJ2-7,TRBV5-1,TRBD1,TGCGCCAGCAGCTCGACAGGGGCCTCCTACGAGCAGTACTTC,CASSSTGASYEQYF
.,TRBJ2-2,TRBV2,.,TGTGCCAGCAGTGATGGAATAGGGGGGAACACCGGGGAGCTGTTTTTT,CASSDGIGGNTGELFF
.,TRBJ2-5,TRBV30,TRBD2,TGTGCCTGGAGTGCTAGCGGGAGGGAAGAGACCCAGTACTTC,CAWSASGREETQYF
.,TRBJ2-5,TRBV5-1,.,TGCGCCAGCAGCTTGGGGAGAGGCTTGTCAGAGACCCAGTACTTC,CASSLGRGLSETQYF
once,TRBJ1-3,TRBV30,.,TGTGCCTGGAGATTCGGGGGAAACACCATATATTTT,CAWRFGGNTIYF
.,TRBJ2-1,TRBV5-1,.,TGCGCCAGCAGCTTGGAAGGGAGCCGGGGCAATGAGCAGTTCTTC,CASSLEGSRGNEQFF
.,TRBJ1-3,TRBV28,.,TGTGCCAGCAGTTCTCGGACACTCCTCTCTGGAAACACCATATATTTT,CASSSRTLLSGNTIYF
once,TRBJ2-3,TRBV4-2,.,TGTGCCAGCAGCACAACCGGGACTAGCACAGATACGCAGTATTTT,CASSTTGTSTDTQYF
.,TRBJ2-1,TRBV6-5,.,TGTGCCAGCAGTTCCTATTCAGGGTTGCGCGAGTTCTTC,CASSSYSGLREFF
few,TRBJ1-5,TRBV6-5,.,TGTGCCAGCAGCAGAGCCGGGTCTGACAATCAGCCCCAGCATTTT,CASSRAGSDNQPQHF